The TCR beta chain under discussion was sequenced for a study of regulatory T cells in long-lasting Graves disease. About the study: Under 3 months of antithyroid drugs had been taken by newly diagnosed Graves' patients.

This clonotype was found many times. Time point given: newly diagnosed GD, antithyroid drugs for less than 3 months. TCR sequences were obtained from RNA taken from PBMCs. Each patient gave Nine milliliters of EDTA-anticoagulated peripheral blood. In germline, CDR1 is MNHNS, CDR2 SASEGT. Trimming shortened V by 8 bases and J by 5 bases, and 16 bases separated the two germline ends. This CDR3 has 13 amino acids. Both iRepertoire HTBI primers and Arm-PCR of CDR3 regions were used to build the TCR beta libraries. As processed by the authors: The study identified roughly 59 TRBV and more than 11 TRBJ segments across samples. TCRdb reprocessed the multiplex PCR reads with MiXCR, giving one entry per CDR3 protein. The V and J calls and clone size come from TCRdb's table, not from the authors' own analysis. The profile shows about 220,000 distinct CDR3 sequences, roughly 20% of them singletons. These sequences were also reported in another study, on T cells in Graves' hyperthyroidism and ophthalmopathy.

The specimen comprised peripheral blood mononuclear cells (PBMCs), sampled at new diagnosis, from a patient treated with antithyroid drugs. The TCR sequence derives from a young woman with Graves disease. The chain links TRBV6-1 to TRBJ2-7, with unresolved D. CDR3 DNA sequence: TGTGCCAGCGGTCCTCTAGACTTCCACGAGCAGTACTTC. Encoded protein: CASGPLDFHEQYF.